The T cell receptor beta chain under discussion was sequenced for a study of STAT5B mutations in CD4+ large granular lymphocyte leukemia. Study results and caveats: No patients shared main leukemic clonotypes, though less than 30% appeared at low frequency elsewhere. Patient CD4-sorted repertoires looked more clonal than healthy CD4+ repertoires, even without putative leukemic clones.

V was clipped by 2 bases and J by 0 bases, with 5 bases between them. The CDR3 is 14 residues long. Germline CDR1 SEHNR, CDR2 FQNEAQ (reference sequence). This clone was counted only a few times. Its specificity is unknown. Healthy controls were blood donor buffy coats. Study processing details: Productive clonotypes were detectable down to 2.59 x 10-5 frequency. The assay was immunoSEQ multiplex PCR, and TCRdb's table has in-frame clones only and misses some. Clone size and the V and J calls come from that table; the DNA yielded D and trimming. The sample gives about 40,000 clones, around 84% of which show up once; approximately 0.32% is in the top ten.

Sequenced input: CD4+ T cells from blood buffy coats. The origin of this receptor is a human donor in good health. V and J are TRBV7-9 and TRBJ1-5; D unresolved. DNA of the CDR3: TGTGCCAGCAGCTTACCCGATAGCAATCAGCCCCAGCATTTT. Protein sequence: CASSLPDSNQPQHF.